This T cell receptor beta chain was identified in a study of identical twins. This clonotype was picked up many times. TCRdb redid the calling of the 5' RACE reads with MiXCR, one entry per CDR3 protein. The sample yields about 700,000 distinct CDR3 sequences, 8% to 9% seen once. Trimming removed 3 bases at V and 1 base at J, with 16 bases between. The CDR3 has 16 residues. These data also featured in a second study, about yellow fever vaccine responses in identical twins.

Specimen: PBMCs. This chain connects TRBV12-3 or TRBV12-4 to TRBJ2-7; D might be TRBD2 (5 bases). The receptor's source is a woman aged 18-29 years in good health. The CDR3 reads CASSFVSGAESYEQYF. CDR3 DNA: TGTGCCAGCAGTTTCGTGTCAGGAGCGGAATCCTACGAGCAGTACTTC.